The clone carrying this TCR beta chain is termed medium-sized. Germline V gene data show CDR1 as SGHTA and CDR2 as FQGNSA. There are 15 residues in the CDR3. Trimming removed 0 bases at V and 6 bases at J, with 12 bases between. Amplification of TCR beta CDR3 regions was performed using RNA transcripts as template. When the TCR CDR3 underwent first-round RT-PCR, the HTBI primer set was used. One entry per CDR3 protein results from TCRdb running MiXCR on the multiplex PCR reads. The data hold hundreds of thousands of distinct CDR3 sequences, with roughly 14% observed a single time. This entry belongs to a study of T cells in Graves' hyperthyroidism and ophthalmopathy. A NOSPECS grade of at least 4, a Clinical Activity Score of at least 3 and duration under 3 months were recorded in ophthalmopathy patients.

The receptor was derived from a woman aged 35 to 49 with Graves' ophthalmopathy. The chain links TRBV7-2 to TRBJ1-5; D may be TRBD1 (5 bases). The sequencing input was blood. The CDR3 is CASSLAQGFSQPQHF. The CDR3, as DNA: TGTGCCAGCAGCTTAGCGCAGGGTTTCAGTCAGCCCCAGCATTTT.